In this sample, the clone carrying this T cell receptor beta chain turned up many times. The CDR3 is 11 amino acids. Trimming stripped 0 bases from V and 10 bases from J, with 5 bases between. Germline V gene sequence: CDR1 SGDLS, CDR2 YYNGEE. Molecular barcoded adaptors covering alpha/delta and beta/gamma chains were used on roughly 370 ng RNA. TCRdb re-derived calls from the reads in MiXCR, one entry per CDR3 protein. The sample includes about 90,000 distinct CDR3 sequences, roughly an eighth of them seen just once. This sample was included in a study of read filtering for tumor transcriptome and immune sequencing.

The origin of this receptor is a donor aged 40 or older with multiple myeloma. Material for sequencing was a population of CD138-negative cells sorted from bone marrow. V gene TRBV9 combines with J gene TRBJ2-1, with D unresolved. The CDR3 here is CASSVDEEQFF. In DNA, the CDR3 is TGTGCCAGCAGCGTAGATGAGGAGCAGTTCTTC.